The 12 T cell receptor beta chains below all came from one sample that was sequenced in a study of monozygotic twins with cystic fibrosis. Profiled with immunoSEQ multiplex PCR; TCRdb holds only in-frame clones, not every one. The repertoire holds approximately 32,000 clones, with approximately 97% as singletons. Sequenced input: blood. The receptors here all came from a girl aged 2 to 9 with cystic fibrosis.

J is TRBJ2-5 and V is TRBV5-1; D possibly corresponds to TRBD1 (6 bases). V was trimmed by 0 bases and J by 1 base, leaving 10 bases between them. This CDR3 is built from 15 residues. Germline lookup yields CDR1 SGHRS and CDR2 YFSETQ. The CDR3 region has the DNA TGCGCCAGCAGCTTGGTAGGGGGACCCCAAGAGACCCAGTACTTC. This translates into CASSLVGGPQETQYF.

This clone was detected only once. The chain couples TRBV6-1 to TRBJ1-1; the D is unclear. The V end was cut by 2 bases, the J end by 5 bases, with 9 bases between. This CDR3 region has 13 residues. Per the germline V gene, CDR1 is MNHNS and CDR2 is SASEGT. CDR3 bases: TGTGCCAGCAGTGAAAGTCGGAGGACTGAAGCTTTCTTT. Its protein is CASSESRRTEAFF.

This clone was seen a handful of times. J is TRBJ2-2 and V is TRBV7-9; D ambiguous. Trimming left V 5 bases short and J 3 bases short, with 22 bases between. The CDR3 is made up of 18 amino acids. Germline V gives CDR1 SEHNR, CDR2 FQNEAQ (reference sequence). CDR3 region: CASSRTFGLVSDTGELFF. Written as DNA, the CDR3 is TGTGCCAGCAGCCGGACCTTCGGCCTAGTTAGTGACACCGGGGAGCTGTTTTTT.

This chain links TRBV7-9 with TRBJ2-1, with TRBD2 matching 10 bases. The junction had 7 bases not matched to a gene; V was cut back by 3 bases and J by 8 bases. CDR3 length: 15 amino acids. CDR1 and CDR2 (germline): SEHNR, FQNEAQ (reference sequence). The CDR3 here is CASSFVASGSYEQFF. CDR3 DNA: TGTGCCAGCAGCTTTGTCGCTAGCGGGAGCTATGAGCAGTTCTTC. Variable domain in full (rest from reference TRBV7-9 and TRBJ2-1): DTGVSQNPRHKITKRGQNVTFRCDPISEHNRLYWYRQTLGQGPEFLTYFQNEAQLEKSRLLSDRFSAERPKGSFSTLEIQRTEQGDSAMYLCASSFVASGSYEQFFGPGTRLTVL.

This clone showed up just once. This chain links TRBV19 with TRBJ2-1, with 10 bases matching TRBD2. This CDR3 spans 15 amino acids. Germline assignment: CDR1 LNHDA and CDR2 SQIVND (reference sequence). V lost 6 bases, J lost 10 bases, and 12 bases stayed unmatched. This CDR3 is CASRMGSGRAEEQFF. CDR3 nucleotide sequence: TGTGCCAGTAGGATGGGGAGCGGGAGGGCCGAGGAGCAGTTCTTC.

The chain is built from TRBV7-3 and TRBJ2-7; 7 bases line up with TRBD2. The CDR3 runs 14 residues. After removal of 5 bases from V and 2 bases from J, the junction contained 6 bases not matched to a gene. The germline V gene has CDR1 SGHTA and CDR2 FQGTGA. CDR3 nucleotide sequence: TGTGCCAGCAGCGCCACGGGAGGAACCTACGAGCAGTACTTC. Its protein product is CASSATGGTYEQYF.

This chain links TRBV2 with TRBJ1-1; no definite D call. Trimming removed 2 bases at V and 1 base at J, with 5 bases between. Germline lookup yields CDR1 SNHLY and CDR2 FYNNEI. The CDR3 is 13 amino acids. CDR3 loop: CASSEMGNTEAFF. The DNA of the CDR3 is TGTGCCAGCAGTGAAATGGGGAACACTGAAGCTTTCTTT. Together with reference TRBV2 and TRBJ1-1, the CDR3 gives the full variable domain: EPEVTQTPSHQVTQMGQEVILRCVPISNHLYFYWYRQILGQKVEFLVSFYNNEISEKSEIFDDQFSVERPDGSNFTLKIRSTKLEDSAMYFCASSEMGNTEAFFGQGTRLTVV.

The V call is TRBV9, the J call TRBJ1-2, with 8 nucleotides matching TRBD1. CDR1 SGDLS and CDR2 YYNGEE come from the germline V gene. Losses at the gene ends were 4 bases for V and 7 bases for J; bases not matched to a gene: 3. This CDR3 is built from 12 residues. The CDR3 is CASSQGAFGYTF. The CDR3 DNA follows: TGTGCCAGCAGCCAGGGGGCCTTTGGCTACACCTTC.

J is TRBJ1-1 and V is TRBV5-1, with unresolved D. The CDR3 extends over 14 amino acids. CDR1 SGHRS and CDR2 YFSETQ come from the germline V gene. Trimming removed 3 bases from V and 3 bases from J, with 12 bases in between. CDR3 bases: TGCGCCAGCAGCTCGCGGGCGGCGGACACTGAAGCTTTCTTT. This encodes CASSSRAADTEAFF.

This sequence joins TRBV7-9 and TRBJ2-2; D gene uncertain. The CDR3 is made up of 15 amino acids. V lost 5 bases and J lost 1, with 11 bases in between. Germline V gene sequence: CDR1 SEHNR, CDR2 FQNEAQ (reference sequence). The CDR3 reads CASSPGAVNTGELFF. As DNA, the CDR3 is TGTGCCAGCAGCCCCGGCGCCGTGAACACCGGGGAGCTGTTTTTT.

The V call is TRBV10-2, the J call TRBJ2-3; D remains ambiguous. This CDR3 has 15 residues. Germline loops: CDR1 WSHSY, CDR2 SAAADI. Trimming stripped 7 bases from V and 6 bases from J, with 20 bases between. DNA of the CDR3: TGCGCCAGCACCGATATACTGAAGACTGGGGATACGCAGTATTTT. It is translated as CASTDILKTGDTQYF.

This chain uses TRBV2 with TRBJ2-6; D call uncertain. Germline-derived CDR1 and CDR2 are SNHLY and FYNNEI. CDR3 length: 16 amino acids. Trimming stripped 6 bases from V and 0 bases from J, with 12 bases between. The CDR3 sequence: CASRDPPLSGANVLTF. In nucleotides, the CDR3 is TGTGCCAGCAGAGATCCCCCTCTCTCTGGGGCCAACGTCCTGACTTTC. Full variable domain (missing parts from reference TRBV2 and TRBJ2-6): EPEVTQTPSHQVTQMGQEVILRCVPISNHLYFYWYRQILGQKVEFLVSFYNNEISEKSEIFDDQFSVERPDGSNFTLKIRSTKLEDSAMYFCASRDPPLSGANVLTFGAGSRLTVL.